The 9 T cell receptor beta chains below were found in one sample sequenced in a study of cytomegalovirus exposure and HLA in healthy donors. The PCR ran on 60 Vbeta and 13 Jbeta primers. TCRdb's copy holds only in-frame clones and misses some; the assay was immunoSEQ multiplex PCR. The sample's table shows about 200,000 clones. The material sequenced was PBMCs. The receptors shown here come from a girl aged 2 to 10 in good health and CMV-seropositive.

The chain employs TRBV2 and TRBJ1-4; 8 bases map to TRBD1. V shed 5 bases and J 8 bases; nucleotides not matched to a gene: 10. This CDR3 contains 15 residues. Germline values: CDR1 SNHLY, CDR2 FYNNEI. The CDR3 DNA follows: TGTGCCAGCAGTAGGGACGGGACAGGTGGGGAAAAACTGTTTTTT. Encoded protein: CASSRDGTGGEKLFF.

The chain recombines TRBV19 with TRBJ2-3; unclear D gene. The CDR3 consists of 13 residues. The germline gives CDR1 LNHDA, CDR2 SQIVND (reference sequence). The V and J ends lost 3 bases and 8 bases respectively, with 12 bases between them. The CDR3 region is CASSIQESGTQYF. CDR3 in DNA: TGTGCCAGTAGTATTCAAGAATCCGGTACGCAGTATTTT.

The chain carries TRBV5-1 and TRBJ1-3; D gene uncertain. CDR3 length: 16 amino acids. V lost 0 bases, J lost 2 bases, and 12 bases lay in between. Germline V CDR1 and CDR2: SGHRS, YFSETQ. DNA for the CDR3: TGCGCCAGCAGCTTGGGACCTACAGCGGCTGGAAACACCATATATTTT. It specifies CASSLGPTAAGNTIYF.

The chain is built from TRBV6-5 and TRBJ2-1; TRBD2 matches at 14 bases. The V gene's germline CDR1 is MNHEY and CDR2 SVGAGI. Trimming at V came to 9 bases and at J to 2 bases, leaving 3 bases not matched to a gene. The CDR3 totals 15 residues. DNA of the CDR3: TGTGCCAGTGGGACTAGCGGGAGAACCTACAATGAGCAGTTCTTC. Encoded protein: CASGTSGRTYNEQFF.

This chain connects TRBV7-8 to TRBJ1-2; 11 positions agree with TRBD1. The CDR3 has 15 residues. CDR1 and CDR2 (germline): SGHVS, FQNEAQ. After removal of 2 bases from V and 8 bases from J, the junction contained 7 bases not matched to a gene. In DNA form, the CDR3 reads TGTGCCAGCAGCTTATCTGGGACAGGGGGAGGGGGCTACACCTTC. Amino acid sequence: CASSLSGTGGGGYTF. Variable domain in full (rest from reference TRBV7-8 and TRBJ1-2): GAGVSQSPRYKVAKRGQDVALRCDPISGHVSLFWYQQALGQGPEFLTYFQNEAQLDKSGLPSDRFFAERPEGSVSTLKIQRTQQEDSAVYLCASSLSGTGGGGYTFGSGTRLTVV.

The chain has TRBV4-1 and TRBJ1-1; D is perhaps TRBD1 (6 bases). CDR1 and CDR2 (germline): MGHRA, YSYEKL. The CDR3 sequence is 16 residues long. Trimming removed 0 bases at V and 1 base at J, with 12 bases between. This CDR3 is CASSQDSQGRNTEAFF. Written as DNA, the CDR3 is TGCGCCAGCAGCCAAGATAGCCAGGGGAGGAACACTGAAGCTTTCTTT.

V is TRBV2 and J is TRBJ1-4; no clear D gene. Germline values: CDR1 SNHLY, CDR2 FYNNEI. The CDR3 extends over 16 amino acids. V was clipped by 5 bases and J by 3 bases, with 16 bases between them. Written as DNA, the CDR3 is TGTGCCAGCAGTCTAAACTCCCCCCCGGCTAATGAAAAACTGTTTTTT. Its translation: CASSLNSPPANEKLFF.

The chain has TRBV25-1 and TRBJ1-6, with D uncertain. The CDR3 spans 14 residues. Germline lookup yields CDR1 MGHDK and CDR2 SYGVNS. V lost 6 bases and J 7 bases, leaving 13 bases between the germline ends. Written as DNA, the CDR3 is TGTGCCAGCAGGGCCTCATCGAAGAATTCACCCCTCCACTTT. Translation gives CASRASSKNSPLHF.

The V gene is TRBV7-9, the J gene TRBJ2-3; 11 bases align to TRBD2. Germline trimming cut 5 bases from V and 1 base from J; bases unmatched to any gene: 5. Germline V gene lookup returns CDR1 SEHNR and CDR2 FQNEAQ (reference sequence). The CDR3 length is 16 residues. CDR3 sequence reads: CASSVGLADGTDTQYF. The CDR3, as DNA: TGTGCCAGCAGCGTGGGACTAGCGGACGGCACAGATACGCAGTATTTT.